The T cell receptor (beta chain) under discussion was sequenced for a study of a mutant IDH1 vaccine in newly diagnosed glioma. Study-level information: Either 4-6 weeks after radiotherapy alone or alongside temozolomide, vaccination was begun. Earlier therapy was either radiotherapy, temozolomide, or both, and most got both.

Points on this clone: Its cognate antigen is unknown.

Whole-study findings and limits: Pseudoprogression showed no apparent link to changes in top peripheral T cell clonotypes. Vaccine-induced immune responses occurred in under 95% of patients.

As for time point: week 35, safety follow-up. The investigators gave 300 ug of mutant IDH1 20-mer peptide in each vaccine dose, together with topical imiquimod. The data were produced by immunoSEQ multiplex PCR, yet TCRdb's version contains in-frame clones alone and is incomplete. The table records about 26,000 clones, less than 90% of them present only once. Trimming pared 0 bases from V and 4 bases from J, leaving 7 bases between. The germline V gene has CDR1 SQVTM and CDR2 ANQGSEA. CDR3 length equals 13 residues. This TCR derives from a man aged 25-40 years with glioma. The chain joins TRBV29-1 to TRBJ1-3, with a weak D call TRBD1 (5 bases). Source: PBMCs, taken from a glioma patient whose treatment included an IDH1 peptide vaccine. CDR3 DNA sequence: TGCAGCGTTGAAGAGGGGCCAGGAAACACCATATATTTT. It codes for CSVEEGPGNTIYF.